This entry lists 27 T cell receptor beta chains sequenced from one sample in a study of T cell responses to AZD1222 COVID-19 vaccine. Sequenced by immunoSEQ multiplex PCR; TCRdb stores in-frame clones only, minus some. The sample carries 70,000 to 95,000 clones, around nine tenths recorded once. Sample: peripheral blood, taken 28 days after the second AZD1222 dose. The receptors come from an adult who received the AZD1222 COVID-19 vaccine.

The V gene is TRBV28, the J gene TRBJ1-1; 7 bases line up with TRBD1. CDR3 length: 15 residues. The ends lost 7 bases at V and 0 bases at J; junction bases unmatched: 8. Germline CDR1 and CDR2: MDHEN and SYDVKM. CDR3 amino acids: CASTRTGEMNTEAFF. The CDR3 nucleotides read TGTGCCAGCACGCGGACAGGAGAGATGAACACTGAAGCTTTCTTT.

This clone was found once. This rearrangement joins TRBV30 to TRBJ1-1; tentatively, D is TRBD1 (6 bases). The V end was cut by 3 bases, the J end by 5 bases, with 16 bases between. Germline CDR1 and CDR2: GTSNPN and SVGIG (reference sequence). The CDR3 totals 14 residues. As DNA, the CDR3 is TGTGCCTGGAGCTTCGGGGGGCAAGAGACTGAAGCTTTCTTT. Its translation: CAWSFGGQETEAFF.

This chain uses TRBV3-1 (or the pseudogene TRBV3-2) with TRBJ1-4; D ambiguous. Germline values: CDR1 LGHDT, CDR2 YNNKEL (reference sequence). The CDR3 length is 16 residues. Trimming shortened V by 3 bases and J by 7 bases, and 18 bases separated the two germline ends. The CDR3 loop is CASSQFLAGAGEKLFF. DNA for the CDR3: TGTGCCAGCAGCCAGTTCCTAGCGGGAGCCGGTGAAAAACTGTTTTTT.

The V call is TRBV5-1, the J call TRBJ2-3; D may be TRBD1 (6 bases). The CDR3 loop spans 14 amino acids. The germline V gene has CDR1 SGHRS and CDR2 YFSETQ. Between the trimmed V and J ends, which lost 4 bases and 6 bases, there was a span of 15 bases. The CDR3 DNA reads as TGCGCCAGCAGCCCACCTAGACAGGCGGATACGCAGTATTTT. It is translated as CASSPPRQADTQYF.

J is TRBJ2-2 and V is TRBV5-1; 8 bases map to TRBD2. The CDR3 is 16 residues long. The germline CDR1 and CDR2 sequences are SGHRS and YFSETQ. J was trimmed by 0 bases and V by 4 bases; bases with no gene match: 5. The CDR3 region is CASSAYGGANTGELFF. The CDR3 DNA is TGCGCCAGCAGCGCGTACGGGGGGGCGAACACCGGGGAGCTGTTTTTT.

This rearrangement joins TRBV4-1 to TRBJ1-2; no reliable D call. Germline CDR1 and CDR2: MGHRA and YSYEKL. The CDR3 covers 12 residues. The V gene lost 6 bases and the J gene lost 3 bases, with 8 bases spanning the gap. This CDR3 is CASSNSDYGYTF. The CDR3, as DNA: TGCGCCAGCAGTAACAGTGACTATGGCTACACCTTC.

The J gene is TRBJ2-7, the V gene TRBV19, with 8 bases that match TRBD1. From germline, CDR1 is LNHDA and CDR2 SQIVND (reference sequence). The CDR3 spans 15 residues. Trimming removed 3 bases from V and 2 bases from J; junction bases left unmatched: 6. CDR3 loop: CASSIGTGGTYEQYF. DNA for the CDR3: TGTGCCAGTAGTATTGGGACAGGAGGTACCTACGAGCAGTACTTC.

The chain carries TRBV12-5 and TRBJ2-2; possibly TRBD2 for D (7 bases). Trimming removed 2 bases at V and 4 bases at J, with 11 bases between. The CDR3 covers 15 residues. Germline V gene data show CDR1 as LGHNT and CDR2 as FRNRAP. CDR3 nucleotide sequence: TGTGCTAGTGGTTTGCGGGCGGGGGCCACCGGGGAGCTGTTTTTT. This translates into CASGLRAGATGELFF.

The CDR3 region is CASREGTYSNQPQHF. As DNA, the CDR3 is TGTGCCAGCAGAGAAGGGACCTATAGCAATCAGCCCCAGCATTTT. The V and J genes are TRBV6-6 and TRBJ1-5, with D maybe TRBD1 (5 bases). This CDR3 is built from 15 residues. Germline lookup yields CDR1 MNHNY and CDR2 SVGAGI (reference sequence). V lost 6 bases and J 0 bases, leaving 12 bases between the germline ends.

This sequence joins TRBV10-3 and TRBJ2-1; 8 bases line up with TRBD2. Germline V gives CDR1 ENHRY, CDR2 SYGVKD. The length of the CDR3 is 16 residues. The junction had 7 bases not matched to a gene; V was cut back by 4 bases and J by 2 bases. CDR3 protein: CAISAGGPPPYNEQFF. CDR3 nucleotides: TGTGCCATCAGTGCGGGAGGGCCTCCACCCTACAATGAGCAGTTCTTC.

The chain joins TRBV7-2 to TRBJ2-6; a possible D gene is TRBD1 (5 bases). The CDR3 runs 18 residues. Germline-derived CDR1 and CDR2 are SGHTA and FQGNSA. Trimming stripped 0 bases from V and 0 bases from J, with 12 bases between. This CDR3 reads CASSLARRQNSGANVLTF. In nucleotides, the CDR3 is TGTGCCAGCAGCTTAGCGCGTAGACAGAACTCTGGGGCCAACGTCCTGACTTTC. Complete variable domain (other parts from reference TRBV7-2 and TRBJ2-6): GAGVSQSPSNKVTEKGKDVELRCDPISGHTALYWYRQSLGQGLEFLIYFQGNSAPDKSGLPSDRFSAERTGGSVSTLTIQRTQQEDSAVYLCASSLARRQNSGANVLTFGAGSRLTVL.

This chain joins TRBV7-3 and TRBJ1-1; tentatively, D is TRBD1 (5 bases). Germline assignment: CDR1 SGHTA and CDR2 FQGTGA. The CDR3 is 12 residues long. Trimming shortened V by 5 bases and J by 4 bases, and 8 bases separated the two germline ends. The CDR3 DNA follows: TGTGCCAGCAGCACCCAGGGCACTGAAGCTTTCTTT. Amino acids: CASSTQGTEAFF.

This sequence joins TRBV5-1 and TRBJ2-5, with 9 bases lining up with TRBD2. In germline, CDR1 is SGHRS, CDR2 YFSETQ. The CDR3 spans 15 residues. V shed 4 bases, J shed 1 base, and the junction held 5 bases outside the gene matches. Here the CDR3 DNA reads TGCGCCAGCAGCGGGTCTAGCGGGATCCAAGAGACCCAGTACTTC. Amino acid sequence: CASSGSSGIQETQYF.

This chain connects TRBV5-1 to TRBJ2-1, with TRBD1 as a possible D gene (5 bases). Germline-derived CDR1 and CDR2 are SGHRS and YFSETQ. This CDR3 contains 12 residues. V was cut by 6 bases and J by 3 bases, with 7 bases left in between. CDR3 loop: CASIDSYNEQFF. In DNA, the CDR3 is TGCGCCAGCATTGACAGCTACAATGAGCAGTTCTTC.

The chain links TRBV28 to TRBJ1-1; D ambiguous. The CDR3 is 15 residues long. The ends were cut back, 4 bases at V and 0 bases at J, with 12 bases in the middle. Germline V gives CDR1 MDHEN, CDR2 SYDVKM. CDR3: CASSYTEIMNTEAFF. The CDR3 nucleotides read TGTGCCAGCAGTTACACGGAAATTATGAACACTGAAGCTTTCTTT.

The CDR3 loop reads CAWSVGAHYEQYF. Written as DNA, the CDR3 is TGTGCCTGGAGTGTGGGTGCGCACTACGAGCAGTACTTC. This chain connects TRBV30 to TRBJ2-7, with no clear D. Trimming left V 0 bases short and J 3 bases short, with 9 bases between. CDR1 and CDR2 from the germline V gene are GTSNPN and SVGIG (reference sequence). This CDR3 contains 13 residues.

J is TRBJ2-3 and V is TRBV5-1; 7 bases fit TRBD2. After removal of 6 bases from V and 0 bases from J, the junction contained 7 bases not matched to a gene. CDR3 length: 15 residues. Germline V gives CDR1 SGHRS, CDR2 YFSETQ. CDR3: CASKGLAASTDTQYF. The CDR3 nucleotides read TGCGCCAGCAAAGGCCTAGCGGCTAGCACAGATACGCAGTATTTT. The full variable domain, in which reference TRBV5-1 and TRBJ2-3 provide the parts outside the CDR3, is KAGVTQTPRYLIKTRGQQVTLSCSPISGHRSVSWYQQTPGQGLQFLFEYFSETQRNKGNFPGRFSGRQFSNSRSEMNVSTLELGDSALYLCASKGLAASTDTQYFGPGTRLTVL.

The count of this clone is one. The V and J genes are TRBV18 and TRBJ1-1; perhaps TRBD1 as D (6 bases). CDR3 length equals 14 residues. Trimming pared 1 base from V and 4 bases from J, leaving 10 bases between. The germline V gene encodes CDR1 KGHSH and CDR2 LQKENI. Here the CDR3 DNA reads TGTGCCAGCTCACCACACAGGGATCGCACTGAAGCTTTCTTT. It encodes CASSPHRDRTEAFF.

The gene calls are TRBV10-2 and TRBJ1-6; 7 bases align to TRBD1. Germline values: CDR1 WSHSY, CDR2 SAAADI. CDR3 length: 15 residues. Unmatched junction bases numbered 5, after V lost 5 bases and J lost 4 bases. In DNA form, the CDR3 reads TGCGCCAGCAGTTACCCGACAGGGTATAATTCACCCCTCCACTTT. It encodes CASSYPTGYNSPLHF.

The J gene is TRBJ2-2, the V gene TRBV7-3; D remains ambiguous. Trimming stripped 6 bases from V and 4 bases from J, with 9 bases between. Germline CDR1 SGHTA, CDR2 FQGTGA. CDR3 size: 13 residues. CDR3 region: CASSFSPTGELFF. DNA for the CDR3: TGTGCCAGCAGTTTCTCTCCCACCGGGGAGCTGTTTTTT.

This rearrangement joins TRBV15 to TRBJ1-5; no definite D call. V was clipped by 9 bases and J by 0 bases, with 9 bases between them. The CDR3 consists of 13 residues. CDR1 is LNHNV, CDR2 YYDKDF, per germline (reference sequence). This CDR3 reads CATQLYSNQPQHF. The CDR3 DNA reads as TGTGCCACACAGCTCTATAGCAATCAGCCCCAGCATTTT. The variable domain in full, with the rest retrieved from reference TRBV15 and TRBJ1-5, is DAMVIQNPRYQVTQFGKPVTLSCSQTLNHNVMYWYQQKSSQAPKLLFHYYDKDFNNEADTPDNFQSRRPNTSFCFLDIRSPGLGDTAMYLCATQLYSNQPQHFGDGTRLSIL.

The V gene is TRBV6-4, the J gene TRBJ1-2, with 7 bases lining up with TRBD1. The germline gives CDR1 MRHNA, CDR2 SNTAGT. This CDR3 is built from 16 residues. Trimming at V came to 0 bases and at J to 7 bases, leaving 11 bases not matched to a gene. CDR3 coding DNA: TGTGCCAGCAGTGACTCGGTAGCCGACAGGGTTTCTGGCTACACCTTC. It translates to CASSDSVADRVSGYTF.

This chain joins TRBV4-1 and TRBJ2-1; 8 bases line up with TRBD2. The germline V gene encodes CDR1 MGHRA and CDR2 YSYEKL. This CDR3 has 17 amino acids. J gave up 3 bases and V 4 bases, and 11 bases lay outside the gene matches. CDR3 nucleotide sequence: TGCGCCAGCAGCCTGGCCCGGGGGGGCTCCTTCTACAATGAGCAGTTCTTC. Amino acid sequence: CASSLARGGSFYNEQFF.

This clone was found once. The chain links TRBV19 to TRBJ1-2, with D tentatively TRBD1 (5 bases). There are 15 residues in the CDR3. CDR1 is LNHDA, CDR2 SQIVND, per germline (reference sequence). Trimming stripped 5 bases from V and 3 bases from J, with 16 bases between. In nucleotides, the CDR3 is TGTGCCAGTAGTCCTAACCCATGGGGGGACTATGGCTACACCTTC. Amino acids: CASSPNPWGDYGYTF.

The CDR3 DNA reads as TGTGCCACCAGTGACTCGGGACAGGGGGCCGCTCAGCCCCAGCATTTT. It translates to CATSDSGQGAAQPQHF. This chain links TRBV24-1 with TRBJ1-5; 12 nucleotides match TRBD1. CDR1 and CDR2 (germline): KGHDR, SFDVKD. Germline trimming cut 4 bases from V and 6 bases from J; bases unmatched to any gene: 6. The CDR3 is made up of 16 amino acids.

Here the CDR3 reads CASSNEGLNEKLFF. The CDR3 bases are TGTGCCAGTAGTAATGAGGGCCTCAATGAAAAACTGTTTTTT. The J gene is TRBJ1-4, the V gene TRBV19, with no clear D. Germline assignment: CDR1 LNHDA and CDR2 SQIVND (reference sequence). Trimming took off 4 bases at V and 5 bases at J, with 11 bases between the two ends. The CDR3 has 14 amino acids.

The V and J genes are TRBV4-1 and TRBJ2-7, with 11 positions matching TRBD1. The germline CDR1 and CDR2 sequences are MGHRA and YSYEKL. The length of the CDR3 is 15 residues. V was clipped by 3 bases and J by 4 bases; unmatched bases: 5. In DNA, the CDR3 is TGCGCCAGCAGCCACCCCGGGACAGGGGGGTACGAGCAGTACTTC. Translated, it gives CASSHPGTGGYEQYF.